This TCR beta chain was identified during a study of blood T cells in healthy people across ages. General study findings and limits: Unknown CMV status may confound age-related changes in expanded clones. In long-lived donors, naive CD4+ cell counts and diversity exceeded those of aged donors. With age, beta diversity per million T cells declined roughly linearly, significantly by 35 to 40.

The germline gives CDR1 PRHDT, CDR2 FYEKMQ (reference sequence). The CDR3 is 15 residues long. After removal of 6 bases from V and 5 bases from J, the junction contained 10 bases not matched to a gene. It was with a sample-barcoded 5' primer and a J-beta primer mix that a second PCR of roughly 6 to 11 cycles was run. TCRdb re-called the 5' RACE reads through MiXCR, storing one row per CDR3 protein. Of 1.5 million to 2 million distinct CDR3 sequences in the sample, 49% are singletons; the top ten hold less than 2.5%. For this clonotype: Antigen specificity is unknown.

Sequenced input: blood. The rearrangement uses TRBV13 and TRBJ2-5, with 9 positions matching TRBD1. The clonotype was recovered from a woman aged 35 to 49 in good health. Written as DNA, the CDR3 is TGTGCCAGCAGACAGGGGGCCCTCCATCGGGAGACCCAGTACTTC. Translated, it gives CASRQGALHRETQYF.